This T cell receptor (beta chain) was captured by sequencing in a study of read filtering for tumor transcriptome and immune sequencing. Germline V lookup: CDR1 MDHEN, CDR2 SYDVKM. J gave up 6 bases and V 4 bases, and 6 bases lay outside the gene matches. CDR3 length: 14 amino acids. From approximately 400 ng of RNA, a library with molecular barcoded alpha/delta and beta/gamma adaptors was made. TCRdb itself ran the reads through MiXCR, one entry per CDR3 protein. The data show under 50,000 distinct CDR3 sequences, roughly an eighth seen once. This clonotype was found many times. The chain couples TRBV28 to TRBJ2-5, with 9 positions matching TRBD1. The TCR was taken from a donor over 35 with multiple myeloma. Sequencing was done on a sample of a population of CD138-negative cells sorted from bone marrow. CDR3 bases: TGTGCCAGCAGTTCCACAGGGGGCGCCCAGACCCAGTACTTC. Residues: CASSSTGGAQTQYF.